A single sample is the source of the 29 T cell receptor beta chains below, sequenced in a study of cytomegalovirus exposure and HLA in healthy donors. The PCR ran on 60 Vbeta and 13 Jbeta primers. Clones were read by immunoSEQ multiplex PCR, and TCRdb kept only the in-frame ones, dropping some. The sample consists of roughly 100,000 clones, approximately 73% of them appearing once. The specimen sequenced was PBMCs. All receptors derive from a man aged 35 to 55 in good health and CMV-seronegative.

The gene calls are TRBV4-2 and TRBJ1-2; TRBD1 matches 8 bases. Germline V gene data show CDR1 as LGHNA and CDR2 as YNFKEQ. Germline trimming cut 4 bases from V and 5 bases from J; bases unmatched to any gene: 15. The CDR3 runs 17 residues. CDR3 in DNA: TGTGCCAGCAGCCCCCCCCTTGGGGACAGGCCTTTATATGGCTACACCTTC. Its protein is CASSPPLGDRPLYGYTF.

In its sample, this clone was seen once. The genes are TRBV4-1 and TRBJ2-2, with 10 bases fitting TRBD2. Germline V CDR1 and CDR2: MGHRA, YSYEKL. The CDR3 is made up of 18 amino acids. With 3 bases clipped from V and 6 bases from J, the junction kept 13 bases outside the gene matches. CDR3 sequence (DNA): TGCGCCAGCAGCCATGCGATGGTCCTAGCGGGGGTCCCCGGGGAGCTGTTTTTT. It translates to CASSHAMVLAGVPGELFF.

V gene TRBV5-1 combines with J gene TRBJ2-5; 9 bases are a match to TRBD1. In germline, CDR1 is SGHRS, CDR2 YFSETQ. Losses at the gene ends were 5 bases for V and 1 base for J; bases not matched to a gene: 3. This CDR3 has 14 residues. The CDR3: CASRIQGAQETQYF. The CDR3 nucleotides read TGCGCCAGCAGGATACAGGGGGCCCAAGAGACCCAGTACTTC.

This chain uses TRBV11-2 with TRBJ2-7; D perhaps matches TRBD1 (6 bases). The V and J ends lost 2 bases and 3 bases respectively, with 8 bases between them. The CDR3 sequence is 13 residues long. Germline V gene data show CDR1 as SGHAT and CDR2 as FQNNGV. CDR3 sequence (DNA): TGTGCCAGCAGCTTACAGGGGATCTACGAGCAGTACTTC. It is translated as CASSLQGIYEQYF.

The V and J genes are TRBV29-1 and TRBJ2-5; maybe TRBD2 (6 bases). Germline V lookup: CDR1 SQVTM, CDR2 ANQGSEA. The CDR3 is 14 residues long. V was shortened by 1 base and J by 2 bases, with 11 bases between the two germline ends. Here the CDR3 DNA reads TGCAGCGTTGAAGGAATGGGGACTCAAGAGACCCAGTACTTC. Its translation is CSVEGMGTQETQYF.

The chain employs TRBV7-3 and TRBJ1-1; TRBD1 matches at 8 bases. Germline lookup yields CDR1 SGHTA and CDR2 FQGTGA. J lost 1 base, V lost 5 bases, and 21 bases had no gene match. The CDR3 contains 20 residues. This CDR3 is CASSPHGQGAPVRGNTEAFF. CDR3 in DNA: TGTGCCAGCAGCCCGCATGGACAGGGCGCCCCGGTTCGTGGGAACACTGAAGCTTTCTTT.

This rearrangement joins TRBV27 to TRBJ2-1; 10 bases map to TRBD2. Trimming at V came to 4 bases and at J to 10 bases, leaving 10 bases not matched to a gene. The CDR3 contains 15 residues. Germline CDR1 MNHEY, CDR2 SMNVEV (reference sequence). The CDR3 bases are TGTGCCAGCAGTTCTTCAGCGGGGGGGCTCTCCGAGCAGTTCTTC. Its translation is CASSSSAGGLSEQFF.

This chain joins TRBV9 and TRBJ1-1, with D possibly matching TRBD1 (5 bases). The CDR3 has 15 amino acids. Trimming cost V 0 bases and J 3 bases, with 12 bases left between them. Germline CDR1 SGDLS, CDR2 YYNGEE. CDR3 region: CASSVGTGWDTEAFF. CDR3 nucleotide sequence: TGTGCCAGCAGCGTAGGCACAGGCTGGGACACTGAAGCTTTCTTT.

The chain combines TRBV4-1 with TRBJ2-7; 7 bases map to TRBD1. CDR3 size: 15 residues. After removal of 1 base from V and 3 bases from J, the junction contained 6 bases not matched to a gene. Germline lookup yields CDR1 MGHRA and CDR2 YSYEKL. CDR3 loop: CASSQVHPGGYEQYF. In nucleotides, the CDR3 is TGCGCCAGCAGCCAAGTCCATCCAGGGGGCTACGAGCAGTACTTC.

In its sample, this clone was seen once. The chain employs TRBV9 and TRBJ2-2, with D maybe TRBD2 (7 bases). CDR1 is SGDLS and CDR2 is YYNGEE in the germline V gene. This CDR3 has 16 residues. V lost 0 bases to trimming and J lost 4 bases, with 13 bases between them. The chain's CDR3 is CASSVGGGAGTGELFF. Written as DNA, the CDR3 is TGTGCCAGCAGCGTAGGGGGGGGCGCGGGCACCGGGGAGCTGTTTTTT.

The V call is TRBV1, the J call TRBJ1-3. TRBV1 is shown as a pseudogene. There are 17 residues in the CDR3. For the CDR3, the DNA is TGCACCAGCAGCCCCGAGCCAGCGCCGGTCCCTGGAAACACCATATATTTT. It codes for CTSSPEPAPVPGNTIYF.

Only one count was recorded for this clone. This chain links TRBV7-9 with TRBJ2-1; TRBD2 aligns across 10 bases. The CDR3 contains 15 residues. V lost 5 bases and J lost 7; bases outside the gene matches: 8. In germline, CDR1 is SEHNR, CDR2 FQNEAQ (reference sequence). DNA for the CDR3: TGTGCCAGCAGCGTACCGGGACTAGCGATGAATGAGCAGTTCTTC. It codes for CASSVPGLAMNEQFF.

A few counts support this clone. The chain recombines TRBV4-1 with TRBJ1-1; 11 bases are a match to TRBD1. With 4 bases clipped from V and 1 base from J, the junction kept 8 bases outside the gene matches. The length of the CDR3 is 17 residues. Germline V lookup: CDR1 MGHRA, CDR2 YSYEKL. Here the CDR3 DNA reads TGCGCCAGCAGCCTCAGGACAGGGGGCTCGGGGAACACTGAAGCTTTCTTT. This codes for CASSLRTGGSGNTEAFF.

The sample holds a few counts of this clone. Additional DNA sequences in this sample encode the identical CDR3. The chain couples TRBV6-1 to TRBJ1-1, with no clear D. Trimming stripped 1 base from V and 7 bases from J, with 16 bases between. This CDR3 comprises 15 residues. The germline V gene encodes CDR1 MNHNS and CDR2 SASEGT. CDR3 amino acids: CASSEESGLRSEAFF. CDR3 sequence (DNA): TGTGCCAGCAGTGAAGAATCCGGGTTGAGGAGTGAAGCTTTCTTT.

This clone was detected only a few times. V usage is TRBV7-2 and J usage is TRBJ2-7; 9 bases align to TRBD1. Trimming removed 1 base from V and 3 bases from J; junction bases left unmatched: 13. Germline V lookup: CDR1 SGHTA, CDR2 FQGNSA. This CDR3 has 18 amino acids. This chain's CDR3 is CASSLETNRGLAFYEQYF. DNA for the CDR3: TGTGCCAGCAGCTTAGAGACTAACAGGGGGCTAGCCTTCTACGAGCAGTACTTC.

The chain couples TRBV7-8 to TRBJ2-7; 7 bases agree with TRBD2. Germline trimming cut 2 bases from V and 8 bases from J; bases unmatched to any gene: 15. This CDR3 is 16 amino acids long. Germline V gene sequence: CDR1 SGHVS, CDR2 FQNEAQ. The CDR3 region is CASSLSMVAGPLKQYF. The CDR3 DNA is TGTGCCAGCAGCTTATCGATGGTAGCGGGCCCCTTGAAGCAGTACTTC.

V and J are TRBV29-1 and TRBJ1-2; 7 nucleotides align to TRBD1. The germline CDR1 and CDR2 sequences are SQVTM and ANQGSEA. The trim removed 7 bases at V and 0 bases at J, leaving 11 bases unmatched. The CDR3 extends over 15 amino acids. CDR3 DNA: TGCAGCGGCGGCTACCAAGGGGGCCCTAACTATGGCTACACCTTC. Encoded protein: CSGGYQGGPNYGYTF.

This clone was seen a few times. The CDR3 sequence: CASRTSGEPYEQYF. The CDR3 region has the DNA TGTGCCAGCAGGACTAGCGGGGAACCCTACGAGCAGTACTTC. The rearrangement links TRBV28 to TRBJ2-7, with TRBD2 matching over 11 bases. This CDR3 has 14 residues. In germline, CDR1 is MDHEN, CDR2 SYDVKM. V was pared by 6 bases and J by 2 bases, with 3 bases of the junction left unmatched.

The chain uses TRBV5-5 and TRBJ2-7; 10 nucleotides match TRBD2. From germline, CDR1 is SGHKS and CDR2 YYEKEE (reference sequence). V lost 4 bases and J lost 2; bases outside the gene matches: 9. CDR3 length: 16 residues. The CDR3 is CASSVSGGPDPYEQYF. CDR3 in DNA: TGTGCCAGCAGCGTTAGCGGGGGGCCCGACCCCTACGAGCAGTACTTC.

This clone was counted only a few times. The chain uses TRBV15 and TRBJ2-5; 7 bases match TRBD2. This CDR3 contains 14 residues. Trimming at V came to 1 base and at J to 2 bases, leaving 1 base not matched to a gene. The germline CDR1 and CDR2 sequences are LNHNV and YYDKDF (reference sequence). This CDR3 reads CATSRGGGQETQYF. The CDR3 region has the DNA TGTGCCACCAGCAGAGGGGGGGGACAAGAGACCCAGTACTTC. Combining the CDR3 with reference TRBV15 and TRBJ2-5 gives the whole variable domain DAMVIQNPRYQVTQFGKPVTLSCSQTLNHNVMYWYQQKSSQAPKLLFHYYDKDFNNEADTPDNFQSRRPNTSFCFLDIRSPGLGDTAMYLCATSRGGGQETQYFGPGTRLLVL.

The gene calls are TRBV9 and TRBJ2-1, with TRBD2 identical over 13 bases. The CDR3 extends over 20 amino acids. The V gene's germline CDR1 is SGDLS and CDR2 YYNGEE. V was pared by 0 bases and J by 4 bases, with 13 bases of the junction left unmatched. The CDR3 region is CASSVGVGTSGVFRYNEQFF. The CDR3 DNA reads as TGTGCCAGCAGCGTAGGAGTAGGGACTAGCGGGGTATTTCGGTACAATGAGCAGTTCTTC.

The chain has TRBV20-1 and TRBJ1-1; 8 nucleotides line up with TRBD1. The V gene end was trimmed by 2 bases and the J gene end by 8 bases; junction bases not matched to a gene: 1. CDR3 size: 11 residues. Germline values: CDR1 DFQATT, CDR2 SNEGSKA (reference sequence). CDR3 nucleotide sequence: TGCAGTGCTAGACGGACAGGGGAAGCTTTCTTT. It is translated as CSARRTGEAFF.

The chain uses TRBV18 and TRBJ2-5; the D gene is possibly TRBD1 (8 bases). The germline CDR1 and CDR2 sequences are KGHSH and LQKENI. The CDR3 runs to 15 residues. V lost 2 bases and J lost 4, with 14 bases in between. The CDR3 DNA is TGTGCCAGCTCACCATTGGACAGGGAGGGAGAGACCCAGTACTTC. It encodes CASSPLDREGETQYF.

This clone has just a few counts. The chain uses TRBV15 and TRBJ1-5; D not resolved. V was pared by 0 bases and J by 3 bases, with 12 bases between. CDR3 length: 16 amino acids. The germline CDR1 and CDR2 sequences are LNHNV and YYDKDF (reference sequence). CDR3: CATSRDASTVNQPQHF. Here the CDR3 DNA reads TGTGCCACCAGCAGAGATGCAAGTACAGTCAATCAGCCCCAGCATTTT.

This clone appeared a few times. This sequence joins TRBV27 and TRBJ1-2, with 7 bases aligning to TRBD1. This CDR3 is 14 amino acids long. Germline trimming cut 6 bases from V and 4 bases from J; bases unmatched to any gene: 8. Germline CDR1 reads MNHEY; CDR2 reads SMNVEV (reference sequence). CDR3 sequence (DNA): TGTGCCAGCAGGGCAGGGGGATCGAGCTATGGCTACACCTTC. Its translation: CASRAGGSSYGYTF.

The chain combines TRBV28 with TRBJ1-5; 11 nucleotides align to TRBD1. Germline assignment: CDR1 MDHEN and CDR2 SYDVKM. The CDR3 contains 15 residues. V dropped 6 bases and J dropped 4; count of bases not matched to a gene: 5. The CDR3 coding sequence is TGTGCCAGCAGGTGGGGACAGGGGGGAAATCAGCCCCAGCATTTT. Protein sequence: CASRWGQGGNQPQHF.

V is TRBV7-9 and J is TRBJ2-5, with TRBD1 as a possible D gene (6 bases). The end of the DNA fits TRBJ2-7 better, so the J call may be wrong. CDR1 and CDR2 from the germline V gene are SEHNR and FQNEAQ (reference sequence). This CDR3 is 14 amino acids long. In nucleotides, the CDR3 is TGTGCCAGCAGCTTAGAAGGGGGTCCCTACGAGCAGTACTTC. Its protein is CASSLEGGPYEQYF.

This clone has only a few counts. The chain links TRBV9 to TRBJ2-1; no definite D call. The CDR3 has 14 amino acids. Trimming stripped 0 bases from V and 5 bases from J, with 9 bases between. Per germline, CDR1 SGDLS and CDR2 YYNGEE. The CDR3 DNA follows: TGTGCCAGCAGCGTAGAATACAGAAACAATGAGCAGTTCTTC. Its translation is CASSVEYRNNEQFF.

This clone was observed a few times. The chain employs TRBV10-3 and TRBJ1-2; D may be TRBD1 (6 bases). The CDR3 covers 13 residues. CDR1 is ENHRY and CDR2 is SYGVKD in the germline V gene. V lost 6 bases and J lost 11, with 19 bases in between. The CDR3: CAISPGQGTGYTF. DNA for the CDR3: TGTGCCATCAGCCCCGGGCAGGGGACGGGATACACCTTC.